This T cell receptor (beta chain) originates from a study of regulatory T cells in long-lasting Graves disease. Study outcomes and limitations: There were preferences for TRBV28, TRBJ1-2 and TRBJ2-5 in persistent disease.

According to the study, TCR beta libraries were built with iRepertoire HTBI primers and CDR3-region Arm-PCR. TCRdb processed the multiplex PCR reads anew with MiXCR; each CDR3 protein has one entry. This repertoire shows roughly 420,000 distinct CDR3 sequences, about 17% found once; its top ten account for 23%. CDR1 is LGHNA and CDR2 is YNFKEQ in the germline V gene. CDR3 size: 15 residues. Trimming took 4 bases from V and 8 from J; bases not matched to a gene: 10. Comments on this clonotype: What it binds is not known.

Time point of the sample: newly diagnosed GD, antithyroid drugs for less than 3 months. RNA isolated from PBMCs was used to make the TCR library. In Xi'an, China, an endocrinology department was the source of patients. These data were also reused for a study on T cells in Graves' hyperthyroidism and ophthalmopathy. As that report states: For ophthalmopathy, model prediction preceded onset by a median about 6 months.

The material sequenced was peripheral blood mononuclear cells (PBMCs), taken at new diagnosis, from a patient treated with antithyroid drugs. The V call is TRBV4-2, the J call TRBJ2-1; TRBD2 aligns across 8 bases. The TCR was taken from a woman aged 18-29 years with Graves disease. The CDR3 DNA reads TGTGCCAGCAGCCGGGGCGGGAGGCGGGTAGATGAGCAGTTCTTC. Its translation: CASSRGGRRVDEQFF.